This T cell receptor beta chain is from a study of blood T cell repertoires in COVID-19. In the study overall: Donors in the United States, Italy and Spain gave samples during acute or convalescent COVID-19. Sample material is recorded as cDNA or gDNA derived from T cells, B-cell-depleted T cells, or PBMCs.

The CDR3 spans 15 residues. Looked up from germline, CDR1 is SGHRS and CDR2 is YFSETQ. J was trimmed by 7 bases and V by 4 bases; bases with no gene match: 6. Source study methods: Amplifying reference gene primers gave estimates of nucleated cell counts. Generated by immunoSEQ multiplex PCR, the TCRdb table keeps only in-frame clones and is missing some. From that table come the V and J calls and clone size; the DNA was used to work out D and trimming. The data hold 53,000 or so clones, with 86% observed a single time. Source material: peripheral blood. The source is a man of 80 years or more with acute or convalescent COVID-19. The chain carries TRBV5-1 and TRBJ1-6, with 9 bases fitting TRBD1. The CDR3 here is CASSRTGDGNSPLHF. The DNA of the CDR3 is TGCGCCAGCAGCCGGACAGGGGACGGGAATTCACCCCTCCACTTT.